This is a list of T cell receptor beta chains from one sample in a study of vaccination and CD4 T cells after COVID-19. MiXCR, run by TCRdb on the PCR reads, gives a single entry per CDR3 protein. The sample shows approximately 5,800 distinct CDR3 sequences, around 71% of them seen only once. Their antigen targets remain unknown. The source material was CD4+ T cells from blood, cultured in vitro. These receptors came from a human donor who had recovered from COVID-19. The CDR3 runs from the conserved cysteine through the conserved F or W. D genes are given only for firm matches. Clone size is shown for a subset of rows, as once, few, many or a class of expanded clone.

V gene: TRBV19
J gene: TRBJ2-3
clone size: -
D gene: -
CDR3 length: 16
CDR3 DNA: TGTGCCAGTAGTATTGATAGCGGTTCTAGCACAGATACGCAGTATTTT
CDR3 protein: CASSIDSGSSTDTQYF

V gene: TRBV5-6
J gene: TRBJ2-7
clone size: medium-sized
D gene: TRBD1
CDR3 length: 15
CDR3 DNA: TGTGCCAGCAGCCCCACGGGACAGGCCAACTACGAGCAGTACTTC
CDR3 protein: CASSPTGQANYEQYF

V gene: TRBV12-3/TRBV12-4
J gene: TRBJ1-1
clone size: -
D gene: -
CDR3 length: 11
CDR3 DNA: TGTGCCAGCACCCTGGGGATTAGCGCTTTCTTT
CDR3 protein: CASTLGISAFF

V gene: TRBV6-1
J gene: TRBJ2-3
clone size: -
D gene: TRBD2
CDR3 length: 16
CDR3 DNA: TGTGCCAGTAGCGGGAGAGGGACGCGCGGCACAGATACGCAGTATTTT
CDR3 protein: CASSGRGTRGTDTQYF

V gene: TRBV6-5
J gene: TRBJ2-1
clone size: -
D gene: TRBD2
CDR3 length: 14
CDR3 DNA: TGTGCCAGCAGTTACGGGACTAGCCACAATGAGCAGTTCTTC
CDR3 protein: CASSYGTSHNEQFF

V gene: TRBV27
J gene: TRBJ1-1
clone size: -
D gene: -
CDR3 length: 12
CDR3 DNA: TGTGCCAGCCGCTCCGGTCAGGCCCAAGCTTTCTTT
CDR3 protein: CASRSGQAQAFF

V gene: TRBV7-9
J gene: TRBJ1-6
clone size: -
D gene: TRBD1
CDR3 length: 16
CDR3 DNA: TGTGCCAGCAGTTCTCTCTGGACAGGGTATAATTCACCCCTCCACTTT
CDR3 protein: CASSSLWTGYNSPLHF

V gene: TRBV20-1
J gene: TRBJ2-7
clone size: -
D gene: -
CDR3 length: 16
CDR3 DNA: TGCAGTGCACCCTCACCCGGGACGGCCAGCTCCTACGAGCAGTACTTC
CDR3 protein: CSAPSPGTASSYEQYF

V gene: TRBV7-2
J gene: TRBJ1-3
clone size: -
D gene: -
CDR3 length: 16
CDR3 DNA: TGTGCCAGCAGCTTGCCCCGCACGATTAGGGGAAACACCATATATTTT
CDR3 protein: CASSLPRTIRGNTIYF

V gene: TRBV24-1
J gene: TRBJ2-2
clone size: -
D gene: -
CDR3 length: 16
CDR3 DNA: TGTGCCACCAGTTCTGGGACGGCCCTGAACACCGGGGAGCTGTTTTTT
CDR3 protein: CATSSGTALNTGELFF

V gene: TRBV2
J gene: TRBJ1-2
clone size: -
D gene: -
CDR3 length: 14
CDR3 DNA: TGTGCCAGCAGTGTAGGAAGGGGGTCCTATGGCTACACCTTC
CDR3 protein: CASSVGRGSYGYTF

V gene: TRBV6-7
J gene: TRBJ2-7
clone size: -
D gene: -
CDR3 length: 16
CDR3 DNA: TGTGCCAGCAGTTACTCGACGTCCCCAGGGCGATACGAGCAGTACTTC
CDR3 protein: CASSYSTSPGRYEQYF

V gene: TRBV20-1
J gene: TRBJ1-2
clone size: hyperexpanded
D gene: TRBD1
CDR3 length: 13
CDR3 DNA: TGCAGTGCTAGGGGACAGGGCAACTATGGCTACACCTTC
CDR3 protein: CSARGQGNYGYTF

V gene: TRBV20-1
J gene: TRBJ1-2
clone size: -
D gene: -
CDR3 length: 17
CDR3 DNA: TGCAGTGCTAGACATCGGCGATTGGGAGGGATTAACTATGGCTACACCTTC
CDR3 protein: CSARHRRLGGINYGYTF

V gene: TRBV19
J gene: TRBJ1-1
clone size: -
D gene: -
CDR3 length: 14
CDR3 DNA: TGTGCCAGTAGTATAGGAGGGGGGCACCTTGAAGCTTTCTTT
CDR3 protein: CASSIGGGHLEAFF

V gene: TRBV2
J gene: TRBJ1-5
clone size: -
D gene: -
CDR3 length: 14
CDR3 DNA: TGTGCCAGCCTACCCTTGCATAGCAATCAGCCCCAGCATTTT
CDR3 protein: CASLPLHSNQPQHF

V gene: TRBV27
J gene: TRBJ1-6
clone size: -
D gene: TRBD1
CDR3 length: 15
CDR3 DNA: TGTGCCAGCAGTTTCTACAGGGGGGATAATTCACCCCTCCACTTT
CDR3 protein: CASSFYRGDNSPLHF

V gene: TRBV7-9
J gene: TRBJ1-2
clone size: once
D gene: -
CDR3 length: 13
CDR3 DNA: TGTGCCACCCCGGGAAGGACTAACTATGGCTACACCTTC
CDR3 protein: CATPGRTNYGYTF

V gene: TRBV20-1
J gene: TRBJ1-1
clone size: -
D gene: -
CDR3 length: 14
CDR3 DNA: TGCAGTGCTAGAGATCGTATAGGCAGGGGTGAAGCTTTCTTT
CDR3 protein: CSARDRIGRGEAFF

V gene: TRBV6-2/TRBV6-3
J gene: TRBJ2-7
clone size: -
D gene: -
CDR3 length: 16
CDR3 DNA: TGTGCCAGCAGTTACTCGGGTCGGAGGCCAGTCTACGAGCAGTACTTC
CDR3 protein: CASSYSGRRPVYEQYF

V gene: TRBV15
J gene: TRBJ2-1
clone size: -
D gene: -
CDR3 length: 17
CDR3 DNA: TGTGCCACCAGCAGAGATATGCAGGCGAGCTCCTACAATGAGCAGTTCTTC
CDR3 protein: CATSRDMQASSYNEQFF

V gene: TRBV19
J gene: TRBJ1-6
clone size: -
D gene: -
CDR3 length: 12
CDR3 DNA: TGTGCCAGTAGCGCAGGGGTATCACCCCTCCACTTT
CDR3 protein: CASSAGVSPLHF

V gene: TRBV20-1
J gene: TRBJ2-7
clone size: -
D gene: TRBD1
CDR3 length: 12
CDR3 DNA: TGCAGTGCTGGGACAGGGAAGGTTGAGCAGTACTTC
CDR3 protein: CSAGTGKVEQYF

V gene: TRBV2
J gene: TRBJ1-2
clone size: -
D gene: TRBD1
CDR3 length: 13
CDR3 DNA: TGTGCCAGCAGCTTACAGGGGGCGCCTGGCTACACCTTC
CDR3 protein: CASSLQGAPGYTF

V gene: TRBV20-1
J gene: TRBJ2-2
clone size: few
D gene: -
CDR3 length: 13
CDR3 DNA: TGCAGTGCTAGAAAGGGGTCTGGCGGGGAGCTGTTTTTT
CDR3 protein: CSARKGSGGELFF

V gene: TRBV7-8
J gene: TRBJ1-4
clone size: -
D gene: -
CDR3 length: 12
CDR3 DNA: TGTGCCAGCAGCTTCGAACGAGGGAAACTGTTTTTT
CDR3 protein: CASSFERGKLFF

V gene: TRBV6-5
J gene: TRBJ2-2
clone size: -
D gene: -
CDR3 length: 15
CDR3 DNA: TGTGCCAGCAGTTACTCGAGTCAGTACACCGGGGAGCTGTTTTTT
CDR3 protein: CASSYSSQYTGELFF

V gene: TRBV6-2/TRBV6-3
J gene: TRBJ1-5
clone size: -
D gene: TRBD1
CDR3 length: 15
CDR3 DNA: TGTGCCAGCAGTTACCAACCGACAGGGAATCAGCCCCAGCATTTT
CDR3 protein: CASSYQPTGNQPQHF

V gene: TRBV19
J gene: TRBJ1-1
clone size: few
D gene: -
CDR3 length: 14
CDR3 DNA: TGTGCCAGTAGTTCGGACAGTTTTCGGGCTGAAGCTTTCTTT
CDR3 protein: CASSSDSFRAEAFF

V gene: TRBV30
J gene: TRBJ2-5
clone size: once
D gene: TRBD2
CDR3 length: 15
CDR3 DNA: TGTGCCTGGAGTGTGCTCGGGAGCGGGAAAGAGACCCAGTACTTC
CDR3 protein: CAWSVLGSGKETQYF

V gene: TRBV2
J gene: TRBJ1-1
clone size: -
D gene: -
CDR3 length: 13
CDR3 DNA: TGTGCCAGCAGCCAAACAGGTTACGCTGAAGCTTTCTTT
CDR3 protein: CASSQTGYAEAFF

V gene: TRBV15
J gene: TRBJ2-5
clone size: few
D gene: -
CDR3 length: 13
CDR3 DNA: TGTGCCACCAGCTTCACTCGGGTCGAGACCCAGTACTTC
CDR3 protein: CATSFTRVETQYF

V gene: TRBV12-3/TRBV12-4
J gene: TRBJ2-7
clone size: medium-sized
D gene: TRBD1
CDR3 length: 15
CDR3 DNA: TGTGCCAGCAGTCAGCGGGACAGGGGCACCTACGAGCAGTACTTC
CDR3 protein: CASSQRDRGTYEQYF

V gene: TRBV15
J gene: TRBJ2-5
clone size: -
D gene: TRBD2
CDR3 length: 14
CDR3 DNA: TGTGCCACCAGCCGCACTAGCGGGGGAGAGACCCAGTACTTC
CDR3 protein: CATSRTSGGETQYF

V gene: TRBV7-9
J gene: TRBJ1-1
clone size: few
D gene: -
CDR3 length: 16
CDR3 DNA: TGTGCCAGCAGCCCCTTTGGAGGGGTGAAGCACACTGAAGCTTTCTTT
CDR3 protein: CASSPFGGVKHTEAFF

V gene: TRBV27
J gene: TRBJ2-7
clone size: -
D gene: TRBD1
CDR3 length: 15
CDR3 DNA: TGTGCCAGCAGTGTTGGGACAGGGAGGACCTACGAGCAGTACTTC
CDR3 protein: CASSVGTGRTYEQYF

V gene: TRBV27
J gene: TRBJ2-2
clone size: -
D gene: -
CDR3 length: 13
CDR3 DNA: TGTGCCAGCAGTCCCCGCGTAACCGGGGAGCTGTTTTTT
CDR3 protein: CASSPRVTGELFF

V gene: TRBV5-1
J gene: TRBJ1-2
clone size: -
D gene: TRBD1
CDR3 length: 14
CDR3 DNA: TGCGCCAGCAGCTTAGCTGACAGGGACTATGGCTACACCTTC
CDR3 protein: CASSLADRDYGYTF

V gene: TRBV7-2
J gene: TRBJ2-5
clone size: -
D gene: -
CDR3 length: 14
CDR3 DNA: TGTGCCAGCAGTCTCCGGACACTTGAAGTGACCCAGTACTTC
CDR3 protein: CASSLRTLEVTQYF

V gene: TRBV6-1
J gene: TRBJ2-4
clone size: -
D gene: -
CDR3 length: 13
CDR3 DNA: TGTGCCAGCAGGTGGAGTAGGGGAAACATTCAGTACTTC
CDR3 protein: CASRWSRGNIQYF

V gene: TRBV20-1
J gene: TRBJ1-2
clone size: -
D gene: -
CDR3 length: 13
CDR3 DNA: TGCAGTACCCAGGGGACCACTAACTATGGCTACACCTTC
CDR3 protein: CSTQGTTNYGYTF

V gene: TRBV6-2/TRBV6-3
J gene: TRBJ2-5
clone size: once
D gene: -
CDR3 length: 13
CDR3 DNA: TGTGCCAGCAGACCTACTACGAAAGAGACCCAGTACTTC
CDR3 protein: CASRPTTKETQYF

V gene: TRBV6-5
J gene: TRBJ2-7
clone size: -
D gene: TRBD2
CDR3 length: 16
CDR3 DNA: TGTGCCAGCAGTTCTATACTAGCGGGAGGTACCTACGAGCAGTACTTC
CDR3 protein: CASSSILAGGTYEQYF

V gene: TRBV7-8
J gene: TRBJ2-7
clone size: once
D gene: TRBD2
CDR3 length: 16
CDR3 DNA: TGTGCCAGCAGCTCCCTTAGCGGGAGTAGCAAGTACGAGCAGTACTTC
CDR3 protein: CASSSLSGSSKYEQYF

V gene: TRBV11-3
J gene: TRBJ2-5
clone size: -
D gene: -
CDR3 length: 17
CDR3 DNA: TGTGCCAGCAGCTCCAACGGGTGGGCAGCTCCCCCTGAGACCCAGTACTTC
CDR3 protein: CASSSNGWAAPPETQYF

V gene: TRBV5-1
J gene: TRBJ1-5
clone size: -
D gene: -
CDR3 length: 13
CDR3 DNA: TGCGCCAGCAGCTTCGAGGGCAATCAGCCCCAGCATTTT
CDR3 protein: CASSFEGNQPQHF

V gene: TRBV6-1
J gene: TRBJ1-5
clone size: once
D gene: TRBD1
CDR3 length: 14
CDR3 DNA: TGTGCCAGCAGGACAGGGGGCGGCAATCAGCCCCAGCATTTT
CDR3 protein: CASRTGGGNQPQHF

V gene: TRBV20-1
J gene: TRBJ1-1
clone size: -
D gene: -
CDR3 length: 14
CDR3 DNA: TGCAGTGCTAGAGATATCTTAGGGAGGGGTGAAGCTTTCTTT
CDR3 protein: CSARDILGRGEAFF

V gene: TRBV11-3
J gene: TRBJ1-1
clone size: -
D gene: -
CDR3 length: 13
CDR3 DNA: TGTGCCAGCAGCTTAGGCAGGAGCACTGAAGCTTTCTTT
CDR3 protein: CASSLGRSTEAFF

V gene: TRBV6-1
J gene: TRBJ2-1
clone size: -
D gene: -
CDR3 length: 15
CDR3 DNA: TGTGCCAGCAGTGAATCAGGGGAGTCCTACAATGAGCAGTTCTTC
CDR3 protein: CASSESGESYNEQFF

V gene: TRBV10-2
J gene: TRBJ1-5
clone size: -
D gene: -
CDR3 length: 14
CDR3 DNA: TGCGCCAGCAGTATGTTTGATAGCAATCAGCCCCAGCATTTT
CDR3 protein: CASSMFDSNQPQHF

V gene: TRBV6-1
J gene: TRBJ1-1
clone size: -
D gene: TRBD1
CDR3 length: 16
CDR3 DNA: TGTGCCAGCATACCTGTGGGGGGACAGGCGAACACTGAAGCTTTCTTT
CDR3 protein: CASIPVGGQANTEAFF

V gene: TRBV2
J gene: TRBJ1-1
clone size: -
D gene: -
CDR3 length: 14
CDR3 DNA: TGTGCCAGCAGTGTGGTTCCCAGGAACACTGAAGCTTTCTTT
CDR3 protein: CASSVVPRNTEAFF

V gene: TRBV29-1
J gene: TRBJ1-5
clone size: -
D gene: -
CDR3 length: 13
CDR3 DNA: TGCAGCGTGGGCACAAGCGATGGTCAGCCCCAGCATTTT
CDR3 protein: CSVGTSDGQPQHF

V gene: TRBV6-2/TRBV6-3
J gene: TRBJ1-5
clone size: -
D gene: -
CDR3 length: 15
CDR3 DNA: TGTGCCAGCAGCCCCGGTCGGAGTAAGAATCAGCCCCAGCATTTT
CDR3 protein: CASSPGRSKNQPQHF

V gene: TRBV6-5
J gene: TRBJ2-7
clone size: large
D gene: TRBD2
CDR3 length: 16
CDR3 DNA: TGTGCCAGCAGTTACGGGGCAGCGGGGGGGCCGGAGGAGCAGTACTTC
CDR3 protein: CASSYGAAGGPEEQYF

V gene: TRBV9
J gene: TRBJ2-3
clone size: medium-sized
D gene: TRBD2
CDR3 length: 15
CDR3 DNA: TGTGCCAGCAGCCCGCGCGGGAGAGGGGCAGATACGCAGTATTTT
CDR3 protein: CASSPRGRGADTQYF

V gene: TRBV10-2
J gene: TRBJ2-2
clone size: -
D gene: -
CDR3 length: 16
CDR3 DNA: TGCGCCAGCAGTGACGCAGGGGGGGGACGTACCGGGGAGCTGTTTTTT
CDR3 protein: CASSDAGGGRTGELFF